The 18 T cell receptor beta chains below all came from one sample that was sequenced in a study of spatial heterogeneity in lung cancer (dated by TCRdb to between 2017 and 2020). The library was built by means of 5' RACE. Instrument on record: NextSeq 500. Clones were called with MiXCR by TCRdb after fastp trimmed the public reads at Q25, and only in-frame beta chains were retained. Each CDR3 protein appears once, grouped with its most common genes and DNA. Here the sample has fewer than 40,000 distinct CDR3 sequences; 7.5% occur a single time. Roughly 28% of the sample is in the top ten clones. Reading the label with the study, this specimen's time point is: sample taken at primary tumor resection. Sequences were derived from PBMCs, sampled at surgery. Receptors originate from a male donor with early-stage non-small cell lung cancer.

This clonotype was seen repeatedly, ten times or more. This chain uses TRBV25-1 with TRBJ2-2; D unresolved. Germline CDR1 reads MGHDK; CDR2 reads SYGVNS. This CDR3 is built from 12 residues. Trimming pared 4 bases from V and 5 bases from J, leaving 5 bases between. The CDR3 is CASSVRTGELFF. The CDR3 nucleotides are TGTGCCAGCAGTGTGCGAACCGGGGAGCTGTTTTTT.

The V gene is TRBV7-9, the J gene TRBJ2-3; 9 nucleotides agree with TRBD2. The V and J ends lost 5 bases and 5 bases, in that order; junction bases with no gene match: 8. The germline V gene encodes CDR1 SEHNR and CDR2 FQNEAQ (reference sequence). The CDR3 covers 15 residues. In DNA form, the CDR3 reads TGTGCCAGCAGCGTTGGCGGGGGGGCCATAGATACGCAGTATTTT. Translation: CASSVGGGAIDTQYF. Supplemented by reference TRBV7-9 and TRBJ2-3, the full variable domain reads DTGVSQNPRHKITKRGQNVTFRCDPISEHNRLYWYRQTLGQGPEFLTYFQNEAQLEKSRLLSDRFSAERPKGSFSTLEIQRTEQGDSAMYLCASSVGGGAIDTQYFGPGTRLTVL.

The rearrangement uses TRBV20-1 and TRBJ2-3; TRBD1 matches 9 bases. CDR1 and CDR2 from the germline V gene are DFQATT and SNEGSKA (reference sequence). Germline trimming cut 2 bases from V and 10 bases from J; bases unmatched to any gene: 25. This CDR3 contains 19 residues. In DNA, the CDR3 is TGCAGTGCTAGACCTGGGACAGGGAGGGGACTAACGGGAGTGCTCGCGCAGTATTTT. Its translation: CSARPGTGRGLTGVLAQYF.

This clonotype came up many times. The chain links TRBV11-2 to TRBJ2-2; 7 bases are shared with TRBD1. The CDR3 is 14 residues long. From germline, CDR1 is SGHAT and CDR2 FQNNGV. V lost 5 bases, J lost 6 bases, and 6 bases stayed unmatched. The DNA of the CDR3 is TGTGCCAGCAGCCCACGACAGGGCCCCGGGGAGCTGTTTTTT. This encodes CASSPRQGPGELFF.

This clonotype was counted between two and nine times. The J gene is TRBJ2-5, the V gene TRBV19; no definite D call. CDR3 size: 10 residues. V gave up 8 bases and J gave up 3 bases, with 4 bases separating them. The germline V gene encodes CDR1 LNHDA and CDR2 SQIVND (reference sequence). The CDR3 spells CASGKETQYF. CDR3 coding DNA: TGTGCCAGTGGGAAAGAGACCCAGTACTTC.

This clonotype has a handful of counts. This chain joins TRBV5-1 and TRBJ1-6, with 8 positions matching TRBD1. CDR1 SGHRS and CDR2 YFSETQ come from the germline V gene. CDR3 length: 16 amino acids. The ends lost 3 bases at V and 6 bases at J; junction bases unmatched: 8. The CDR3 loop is CASSSTTGAVNSPLHF. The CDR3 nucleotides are TGCGCCAGCAGCTCGACGACAGGGGCGGTTAATTCACCCCTCCACTTT.

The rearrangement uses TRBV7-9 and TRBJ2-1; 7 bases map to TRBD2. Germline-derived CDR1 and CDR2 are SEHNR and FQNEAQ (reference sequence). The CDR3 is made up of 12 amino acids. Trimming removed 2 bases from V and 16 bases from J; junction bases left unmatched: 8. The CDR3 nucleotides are TGTGCCAGCAGCTTACCCCGGCAGGGACTATTCTTC. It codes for CASSLPRQGLFF. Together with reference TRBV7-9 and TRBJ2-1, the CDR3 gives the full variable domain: DTGVSQNPRHKITKRGQNVTFRCDPISEHNRLYWYRQTLGQGPEFLTYFQNEAQLEKSRLLSDRFSAERPKGSFSTLEIQRTEQGDSAMYLCASSLPRQGLFFGPGTRLTVL.

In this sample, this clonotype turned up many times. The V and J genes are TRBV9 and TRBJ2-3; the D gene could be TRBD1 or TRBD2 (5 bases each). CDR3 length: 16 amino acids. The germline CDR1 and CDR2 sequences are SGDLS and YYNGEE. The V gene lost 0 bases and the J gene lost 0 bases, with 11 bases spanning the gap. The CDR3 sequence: CASSVGMRDSTDTQYF. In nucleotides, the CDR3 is TGTGCCAGCAGCGTAGGTATGAGGGACAGCACAGATACGCAGTATTTT.

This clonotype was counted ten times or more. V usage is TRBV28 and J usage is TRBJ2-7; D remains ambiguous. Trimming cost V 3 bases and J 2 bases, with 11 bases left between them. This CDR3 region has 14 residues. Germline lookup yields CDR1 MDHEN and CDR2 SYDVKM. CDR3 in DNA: TGTGCCAGCAGTTTGGGAACTCCTCCCTACGAGCAGTACTTC. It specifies CASSLGTPPYEQYF. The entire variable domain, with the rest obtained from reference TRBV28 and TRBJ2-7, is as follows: DVKVTQSSRYLVKRTGEKVFLECVQDMDHENMFWYRQDPGLGLRLIYFSYDVKMKEKGDIPEGYSVSREKKERFSLILESASTNQTSMYLCASSLGTPPYEQYFGPGTRLTVT.

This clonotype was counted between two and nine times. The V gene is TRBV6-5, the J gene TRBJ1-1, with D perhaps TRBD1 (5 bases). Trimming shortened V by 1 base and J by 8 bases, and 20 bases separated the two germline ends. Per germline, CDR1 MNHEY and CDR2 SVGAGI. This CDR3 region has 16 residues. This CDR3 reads CASSYLARQKGGEAFF. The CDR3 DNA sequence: TGTGCCAGCAGTTACTTGGCCAGACAGAAGGGCGGCGAAGCTTTCTTT.

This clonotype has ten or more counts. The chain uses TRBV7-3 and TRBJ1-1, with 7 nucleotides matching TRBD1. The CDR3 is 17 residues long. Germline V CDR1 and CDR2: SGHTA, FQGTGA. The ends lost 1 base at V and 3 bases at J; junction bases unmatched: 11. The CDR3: CASSLNPPGDSYTEAFF. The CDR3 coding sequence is TGTGCCAGCAGCTTAAACCCGCCGGGGGACAGTTACACTGAAGCTTTCTTT. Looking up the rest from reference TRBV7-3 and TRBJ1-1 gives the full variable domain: GAGVSQTPSNKVTEKGKYVELRCDPISGHTALYWYRQSLGQGPEFLIYFQGTGAADDSGLPNDRFFAVRPEGSVSTLKIQRTERGDSAVYLCASSLNPPGDSYTEAFFGQGTRLTVV.

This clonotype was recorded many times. CDR3 DNA sequence: TGTGCCAGCTACTTATACAATGAGCAGTTCTTC. The encoded protein is CASYLYNEQFF. V and J are TRBV6-2 or TRBV6-3 and TRBJ2-1; D gene unclear. Germline assignment: CDR1 MNHEY and CDR2 SVGEGT. The CDR3 contains 11 residues. Trimming stripped 8 bases from V and 4 bases from J, with 6 bases between.

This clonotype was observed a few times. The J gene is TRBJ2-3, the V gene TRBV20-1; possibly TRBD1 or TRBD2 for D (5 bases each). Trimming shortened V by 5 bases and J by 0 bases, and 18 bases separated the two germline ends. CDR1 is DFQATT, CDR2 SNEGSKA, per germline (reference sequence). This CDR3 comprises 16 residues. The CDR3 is CSAGDPTVTSTDTQYF. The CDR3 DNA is TGCAGTGCTGGGGACCCGACAGTTACTAGCACAGATACGCAGTATTTT.

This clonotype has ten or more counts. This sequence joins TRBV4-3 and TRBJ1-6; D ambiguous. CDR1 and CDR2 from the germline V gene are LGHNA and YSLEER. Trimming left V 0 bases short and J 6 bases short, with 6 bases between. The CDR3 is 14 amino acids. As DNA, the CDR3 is TGCGCCAGCAGCCAAGAAGGGTTTAATTCACCCCTCCACTTT. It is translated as CASSQEGFNSPLHF.

The CDR3 sequence: CSARAGTAVPEAFF. The DNA of the CDR3 is TGCAGTGCTAGAGCCGGGACAGCTGTTCCTGAAGCTTTCTTT. This rearrangement joins TRBV20-1 to TRBJ1-1, with 7 positions matching TRBD1. V shed 1 base and J 6 bases; nucleotides not matched to a gene: 8. The germline V gene encodes CDR1 DFQATT and CDR2 SNEGSKA (reference sequence). CDR3 length equals 14 residues.

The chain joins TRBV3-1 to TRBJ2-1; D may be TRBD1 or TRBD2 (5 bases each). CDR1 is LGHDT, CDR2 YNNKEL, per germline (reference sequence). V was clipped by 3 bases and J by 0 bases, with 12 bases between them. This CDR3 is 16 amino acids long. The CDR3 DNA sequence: TGTGCCAGCAGCCAGCCGAGGGGTAACTCCTACAATGAGCAGTTCTTC. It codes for CASSQPRGNSYNEQFF.

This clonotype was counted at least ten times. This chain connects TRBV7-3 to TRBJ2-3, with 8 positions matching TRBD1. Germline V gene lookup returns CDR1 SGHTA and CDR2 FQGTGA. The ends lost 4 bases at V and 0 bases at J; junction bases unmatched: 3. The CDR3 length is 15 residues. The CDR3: CASSSGQVSTDTQYF. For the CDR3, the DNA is TGTGCCAGCAGCTCGGGACAGGTTAGCACAGATACGCAGTATTTT.

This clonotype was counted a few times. The CDR3 coding sequence is TGCAGTGCTAGAGTGAGGGGACAGGGGGCTTTTCAGCCCCAGCATTTT. It is translated as CSARVRGQGAFQPQHF. This rearrangement joins TRBV20-1 to TRBJ1-5; 12 nucleotides match TRBD1. With 1 base clipped from V and 6 bases from J, the junction kept 7 bases outside the gene matches. The CDR3 length is 16 residues. Germline CDR1 DFQATT, CDR2 SNEGSKA (reference sequence).